The following is a T cell receptor (beta chain) sequence with its context. These data are taken from a study of radiation and T cells in renal cell carcinoma. Time point given: blood 4 weeks post-SBRT, at nephrectomy. Treatment meaning: 15 Gy SBRT to primary tumor, nephrectomy 4 weeks later. In germline, CDR1 is PRHDT, CDR2 FYEKMQ (reference sequence). This CDR3 spans 13 amino acids. With 5 bases clipped from V and 4 bases from J, the junction kept 3 bases outside the gene matches. TCRdb's table, derived via immunoSEQ multiplex PCR, lists solely in-frame clones and lacks some. The table has 60,000 or so clones, around 80% seen once.

The clonotype comes from a man between 60 and 75 years old with renal cell carcinoma. The J gene is TRBJ1-2, the V gene TRBV13, with 8 bases aligning to TRBD1. The input for sequencing was blood, taken from a patient whose treatment included radiotherapy and nephrectomy. The CDR3: CASSRTGIYGYTF. As DNA, the CDR3 is TGTGCCAGCAGCCGGACAGGGATCTATGGCTACACCTTC. Looking up the rest from reference TRBV13 and TRBJ1-2 gives the full variable domain: AAGVIQSPRHLIKEKRETATLKCYPIPRHDTVYWYQQGPGQDPQFLISFYEKMQSDKGSIPDRFSAQQFSDYHSELNMSSLELGDSALYFCASSRTGIYGYTFGSGTRLTVV.